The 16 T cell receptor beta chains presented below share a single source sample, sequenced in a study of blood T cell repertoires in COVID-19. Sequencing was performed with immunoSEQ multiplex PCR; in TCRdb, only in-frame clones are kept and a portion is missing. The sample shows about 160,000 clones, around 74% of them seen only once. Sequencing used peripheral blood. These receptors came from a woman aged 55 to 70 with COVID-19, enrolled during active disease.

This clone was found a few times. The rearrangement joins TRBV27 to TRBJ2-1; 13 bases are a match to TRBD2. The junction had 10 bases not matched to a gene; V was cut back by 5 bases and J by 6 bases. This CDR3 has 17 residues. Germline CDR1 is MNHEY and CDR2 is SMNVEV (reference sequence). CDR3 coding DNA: TGTGCCAGCAGTACAACTAGCGGGAGGGCCTGGGGCAATGAGCAGTTCTTC. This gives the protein CASSTTSGRAWGNEQFF.

In nucleotides, the CDR3 is TGTGCCAGCAGCGACAGGGGGCTGGACTACGAGCAGTACGTC. Protein: CASSDRGLDYEQYV. The J gene is TRBJ2-7, the V gene TRBV6-5; 10 nucleotides match TRBD1. Germline CDR1 is MNHEY and CDR2 is SVGAGI. The J segment lost 3 bases and the V segment lost 6 bases, leaving 5 bases of the junction unmatched. The CDR3 loop spans 14 amino acids.

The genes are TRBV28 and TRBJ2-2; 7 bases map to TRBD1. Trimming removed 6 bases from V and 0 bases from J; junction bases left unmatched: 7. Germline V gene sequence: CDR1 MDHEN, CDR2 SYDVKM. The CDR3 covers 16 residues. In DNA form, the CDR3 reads TGTGCCAGCAGCCCTTATGGGACAGCGAACACCGGGGAGCTGTTTTTT. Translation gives CASSPYGTANTGELFF. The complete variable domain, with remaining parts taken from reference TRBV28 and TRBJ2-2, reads DVKVTQSSRYLVKRTGEKVFLECVQDMDHENMFWYRQDPGLGLRLIYFSYDVKMKEKGDIPEGYSVSREKKERFSLILESASTNQTSMYLCASSPYGTANTGELFFGEGSRLTVL.

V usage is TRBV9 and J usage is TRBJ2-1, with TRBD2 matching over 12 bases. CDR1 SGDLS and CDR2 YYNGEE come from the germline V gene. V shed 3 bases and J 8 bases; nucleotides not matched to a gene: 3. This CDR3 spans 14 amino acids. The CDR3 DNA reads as TGTGCCAGCAGCGCTAGCGGGGGGGCCCATGAGCAGTTCTTC. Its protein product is CASSASGGAHEQFF.

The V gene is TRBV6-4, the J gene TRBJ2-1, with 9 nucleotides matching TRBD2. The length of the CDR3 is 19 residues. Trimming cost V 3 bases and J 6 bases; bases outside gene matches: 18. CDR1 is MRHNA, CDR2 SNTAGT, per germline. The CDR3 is CASSDQVGSSGKGGNEQFF. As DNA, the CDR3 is TGTGCCAGCAGTGATCAGGTGGGGTCTAGCGGGAAAGGTGGCAATGAGCAGTTCTTC.

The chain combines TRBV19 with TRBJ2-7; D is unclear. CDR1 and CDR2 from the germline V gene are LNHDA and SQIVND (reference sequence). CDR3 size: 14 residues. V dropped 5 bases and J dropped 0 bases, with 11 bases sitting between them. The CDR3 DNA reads TGTGCCAGTAGTCCTTATACAGACTCCTACGAGCAGTACTTC. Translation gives CASSPYTDSYEQYF.

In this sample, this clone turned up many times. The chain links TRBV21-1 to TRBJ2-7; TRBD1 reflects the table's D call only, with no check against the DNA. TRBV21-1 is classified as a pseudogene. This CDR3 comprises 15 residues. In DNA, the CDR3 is TGTGCCAGCAGCCGTGAACGGGACAGCTCCTACGAGCAGTACTTC. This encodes CASSRERDSSYEQYF.

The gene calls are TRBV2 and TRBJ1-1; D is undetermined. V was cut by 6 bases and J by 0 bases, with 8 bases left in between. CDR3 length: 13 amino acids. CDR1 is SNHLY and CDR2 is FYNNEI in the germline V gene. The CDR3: CASRATVNTEAFF. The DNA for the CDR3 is TGTGCCAGCAGGGCCACAGTGAACACTGAAGCTTTCTTT.

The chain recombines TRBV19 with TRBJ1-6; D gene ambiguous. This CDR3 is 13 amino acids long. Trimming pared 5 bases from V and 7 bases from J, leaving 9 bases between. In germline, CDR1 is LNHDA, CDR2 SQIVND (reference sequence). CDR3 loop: CASSPTENSPLHF. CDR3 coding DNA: TGTGCCAGTAGTCCCACAGAAAATTCACCCCTCCACTTT.

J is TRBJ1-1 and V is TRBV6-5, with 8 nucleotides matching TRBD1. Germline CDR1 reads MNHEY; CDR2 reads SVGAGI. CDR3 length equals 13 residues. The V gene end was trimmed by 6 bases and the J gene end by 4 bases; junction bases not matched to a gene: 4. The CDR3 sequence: CASSIDRGTEAFF. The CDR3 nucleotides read TGTGCCAGCAGCATCGACAGGGGCACTGAAGCTTTCTTT.

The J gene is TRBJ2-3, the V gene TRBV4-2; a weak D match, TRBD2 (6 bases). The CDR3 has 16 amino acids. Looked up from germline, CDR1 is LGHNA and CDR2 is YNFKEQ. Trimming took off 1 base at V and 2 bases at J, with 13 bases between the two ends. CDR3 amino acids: CASSQGRDAPTDTQYF. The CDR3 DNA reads TGTGCCAGCAGCCAAGGGCGGGACGCCCCCACAGATACGCAGTATTTT.

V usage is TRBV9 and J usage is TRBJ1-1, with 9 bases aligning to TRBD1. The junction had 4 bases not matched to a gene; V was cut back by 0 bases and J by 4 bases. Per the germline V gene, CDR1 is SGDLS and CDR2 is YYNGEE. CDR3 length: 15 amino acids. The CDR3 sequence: CASSVGQGEGTEAFF. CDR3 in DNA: TGTGCCAGCAGCGTAGGACAGGGGGAGGGCACTGAAGCTTTCTTT.

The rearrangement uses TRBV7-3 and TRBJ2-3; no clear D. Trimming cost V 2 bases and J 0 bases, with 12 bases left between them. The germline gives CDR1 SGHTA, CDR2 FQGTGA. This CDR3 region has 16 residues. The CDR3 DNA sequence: TGTGCCAGCAGCTTATCTCCCCCCGGGAGCACAGATACGCAGTATTTT. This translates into CASSLSPPGSTDTQYF.

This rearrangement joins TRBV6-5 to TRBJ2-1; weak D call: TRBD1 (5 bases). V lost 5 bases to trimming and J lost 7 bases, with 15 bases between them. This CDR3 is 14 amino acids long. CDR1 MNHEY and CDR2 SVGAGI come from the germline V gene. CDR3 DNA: TGTGCCAGCAGTATTCAGGGTTTGAGGAATGAGCAGTTCTTC. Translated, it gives CASSIQGLRNEQFF.

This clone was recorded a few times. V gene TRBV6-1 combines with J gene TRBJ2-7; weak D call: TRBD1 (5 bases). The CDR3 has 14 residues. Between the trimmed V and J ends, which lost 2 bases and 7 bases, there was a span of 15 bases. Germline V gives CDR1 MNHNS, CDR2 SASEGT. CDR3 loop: CASSELVGLGEQYV. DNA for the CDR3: TGTGCCAGCAGTGAACTGGTGGGGCTGGGGGAGCAGTACGTC.

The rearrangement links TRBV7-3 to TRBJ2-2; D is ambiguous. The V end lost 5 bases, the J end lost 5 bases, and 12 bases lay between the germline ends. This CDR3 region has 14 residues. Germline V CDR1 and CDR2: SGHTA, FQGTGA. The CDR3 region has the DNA TGTGCCAGCAGCATTAACAGTGATACCGGGGAGCTGTTTTTT. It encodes CASSINSDTGELFF.